This T cell receptor (beta chain) comes out of a study of T cell clonotyping in hematopoietic cell transplantation. The CDR3 covers 15 residues. With 5 bases clipped from V and 2 bases from J, the junction kept 6 bases outside the gene matches. Germline CDR1 and CDR2: SGHTS and YDEGEE. Regarding the study as a whole: Few recipient clonotypes overlapped donors; over 95% were de novo at given depth.

Noted time point: recipient sample about 28 days before transplant, after cytoreduction. The count of this clone is one. Its antigen is unknown. Produced via immunoSEQ multiplex PCR; TCRdb's table is partial and in-frame only. The sample records some 29,000 clones, more than 65% being singletons. Specimen: peripheral blood mononuclear cells, collected before stem cell transplant. The chain carries TRBV5-8 and TRBJ2-7; the match to TRBD2 covers 11 bases. This TCR derives from a middle-aged man with acute myeloid leukemia. Some clones in this sample may be carry-over from other donors' samples. The CDR3 DNA sequence: TGTGCCAGCAGAATCACTAGCGGGAGACCCTACGAGCAGTACTTC. It encodes CASRITSGRPYEQYF.